A selection of T cell receptor beta chains follows, all from one sample in a study of regulatory T cells in long-lasting Graves disease. TCRdb used MiXCR to reprocess the multiplex PCR reads, holding one entry per CDR3 protein. The repertoire has 430,000 or so distinct CDR3 sequences, around 20% of them found once; the top ten carry roughly an eighth. This specimen was peripheral blood mononuclear cells (PBMCs), taken when the disease was refractory, from a patient treated with antithyroid drugs. These receptors all stem from a female donor with Graves disease. Each CDR3 is given with its conserved first and last residue. D genes are given only for firm matches. A row's size may be missing; if present it is once, few, many or a size class.

J gene	D gene	clone size	V gene	CDR3 protein	CDR3 DNA
TRBJ1-4	TRBD1	.	TRBV4-1	CASSQGDRAGKLFF	TGCGCCAGCAGCCAAGGGGACAGGGCGGGAAAACTGTTTTTT
TRBJ2-5	TRBD2	many	TRBV27	CASIIRTSGSNQETQYF	TGTGCCAGCATTATTCGAACTAGCGGGAGCAACCAAGAGACCCAGTACTTC
TRBJ2-1	TRBD1	few	TRBV20-1	CSARDRDRYNEQFF	TGCAGTGCTAGAGACCGGGACAGGTACAATGAGCAGTTCTTC
TRBJ1-2	TRBD1	many	TRBV6-1	CASRMGQGPNYGYTF	TGTGCCAGCAGGATGGGACAGGGGCCCAACTATGGCTACACCTTC
TRBJ2-7	TRBD1	many	TRBV19	CASSISWAEAGGSFEQYF	TGTGCCAGTAGTATCAGTTGGGCCGAAGCAGGGGGTTCCTTCGAGCAGTACTTC
TRBJ2-6	.	many	TRBV11-2	CASSRLIREFGANVLTF	TGTGCCAGCAGCCGACTGATCAGGGAGTTTGGGGCCAACGTCCTGACTTTC
TRBJ2-2	.	.	TRBV5-6	CASSLPDMLNTGELFF	TGTGCCAGCAGCTTACCAGACATGCTAAACACCGGGGAGCTGTTTTTT
TRBJ1-5	.	.	TRBV19	CASSIGRLNQPQHF	TGTGCCAGTAGTATCGGACGGCTCAATCAGCCCCAGCATTTT
TRBJ1-4	TRBD1	many	TRBV28	CASSLPGTGNEKLFF	TGTGCCAGCAGTTTACCCGGGACAGGGAATGAAAAACTGTTTTTT
TRBJ2-2	TRBD1	many	TRBV6-5	CASSYSRDRGSTGELFF	TGTGCCAGCAGTTACTCGAGAGACAGGGGGTCCACCGGGGAGCTGTTTTTT
TRBJ2-7	TRBD2	.	TRBV28	CASTAGEPYEQYF	TGTGCCAGCACGGCGGGAGAGCCCTACGAGCAGTACTTC
TRBJ2-7	TRBD2	many	TRBV3-1	CASSQEVSGSYEQYF	TGTGCCAGCAGCCAAGAGGTTAGCGGGAGCTACGAGCAGTACTTC
TRBJ2-7	.	many	TRBV28	CASSFSTGPHEQYF	TGTGCCAGCAGTTTCTCCACAGGGCCCCACGAGCAGTACTTC
TRBJ1-5	.	.	TRBV10-3	CAISDGDLQPQHF	TGTGCCATCAGTGATGGCGACTTACAGCCCCAGCATTTT
TRBJ2-7	.	many	TRBV15	CATSRAGYEQYF	TGTGCCACCAGCAGAGCAGGGTACGAGCAGTACTTC
TRBJ2-5	TRBD1	many	TRBV2	CASSEVGQGVETQYF	TGTGCCAGCAGTGAAGTTGGACAGGGCGTAGAGACCCAGTACTTC
TRBJ2-1	TRBD2	few	TRBV28	CASPLLGCGSLANEQFF	TGTGCCAGCCCCCTTCTCGGATGCGGGAGTCTTGCCAATGAGCAGTTCTTC
TRBJ2-7	.	few	TRBV27	CASSSGGAGSYEQYF	TGTGCCAGCAGTTCGGGCGGCGCCGGCTCCTACGAGCAGTACTTC
TRBJ2-2	.	many	TRBV28	CASSPVGSSVNTGELFF	TGTGCCAGCAGTCCCGTCGGGTCTAGCGTAAACACCGGGGAGCTGTTTTTT
TRBJ2-1	.	many	TRBV28	CASSSPRDGQHEQFF	TGTGCCAGCAGTTCCCCTCGGGACGGCCAACATGAGCAGTTCTTC
TRBJ2-7	.	many	TRBV6-2/TRBV6-3	CASRAGQTEQYF	TGTGCCAGCAGGGCGGGACAGACCGAGCAGTACTTC
TRBJ1-1	.	.	TRBV29-1	CSVEDLAGNTEAFF	TGCAGCGTTGAAGATCTTGCGGGGAACACTGAAGCTTTCTTT
TRBJ2-7	.	.	TRBV7-9	CASSPTPGAGTYEQYF	TGTGCCAGCAGCCCTACTCCGGGGGCAGGGACCTACGAGCAGTACTTC
TRBJ1-1	TRBD1	.	TRBV6-7	CASSPDTGGTEAFF	TGTGCCAGCAGTCCCGACACAGGGGGGACTGAAGCTTTCTTT
TRBJ2-5	.	many	TRBV28	CASRAPGVQGTQYF	TGTGCCAGCAGGGCGCCAGGTGTTCAGGGGACCCAGTACTTC
TRBJ2-7	TRBD1	many	TRBV28	CASSPGTAFYEQYF	TGTGCCAGCAGTCCTGGGACAGCTTTCTACGAGCAGTACTTC
TRBJ1-1	.	many	TRBV7-3	CASSLTRADLNTEAFF	TGTGCCAGCAGCTTAACGAGGGCGGACCTCAACACTGAAGCTTTCTTT
TRBJ1-5	.	.	TRBV4-2	CASSPTGPYSNQPQHF	TGTGCCAGCAGCCCTACAGGCCCCTATAGCAATCAGCCCCAGCATTTT
TRBJ2-3	.	.	TRBV5-8	CASSCPFGFRPCTDTQYF	TGTGCCAGCAGTTGCCCTTTTGGGTTTAGACCTTGCACAGATACGCAGTATTTT
TRBJ2-7	.	many	TRBV12-3/TRBV12-4	CASQTQGSSYEQYF	TGTGCCAGCCAGACTCAGGGGTCCTCCTACGAGCAGTACTTC
TRBJ2-7	TRBD2	.	TRBV11-2	CASSQGAGDIYEQYF	TGCGCCAGCAGCCAAGGGGCGGGAGACATCTACGAGCAGTACTTC
TRBJ1-2	TRBD1	few	TRBV6-5	CASSYSPGTGGRNYGYTF	TGTGCCAGCAGTTACAGTCCCGGGACAGGGGGCCGAAACTATGGCTACACCTTC
TRBJ2-3	.	few	TRBV20-1	CSARDQLEGQYF	TGCAGTGCTAGAGATCAATTAGAGGGGCAGTATTTT